Listed below are T cell receptor beta chains from one sample, sequenced in a study of prognosis after radiotherapy for stage I lung cancer. TCRdb independently ran MiXCR on the multiplex PCR reads; one entry per CDR3 protein. The sample contains more than 30,000 distinct CDR3 sequences, around 40% of which appear only once. The specimen was PBMCs, collected before or after stereotactic body radiation therapy (not recorded which). These receptors were taken from a donor aged 50 or older with non-small cell lung cancer. The CDR3 runs from the conserved cysteine through the conserved F or W. A D gene is named only where the DNA matches it firmly. Clone size is not always given. Where it is, it says once, few, many or a class for expanded clones.

TRBD2,TRBJ2-1,TRBV19,once,TGTGCCAGTAGTATAGCACTAGCGAGAGGTAATGAGCAGTTCTTC,CASSIALARGNEQFF
NA,TRBJ2-1,TRBV11-2,NA,TGTGCCAGCGCGGTCTTGGGGGCGGGGGAGCAGTTCTTC,CASAVLGAGEQFF
NA,TRBJ1-1,TRBV7-9,many,TGTGCCAGCAGCTTGCCGAGGGGTTCCAACACTGAAGCTTTCTTT,CASSLPRGSNTEAFF
NA,TRBJ2-3,TRBV20-1,NA,TGCAGTGCTATAACTAGAGCGGACAGCACAGATACGCAGTATTTT,CSAITRADSTDTQYF
TRBD2,TRBJ2-3,TRBV11-3,NA,TGTGCCAGCAGCCCCGGACTAGCGGGAGGACCAGATACGCAGTATTTT,CASSPGLAGGPDTQYF
NA,TRBJ2-2,TRBV28,NA,TGTGCCAGCACCACGCTCGCTGGGGCTCGGACCTGGGAGCTGTTTTTT,CASTTLAGARTWELFF
TRBD2,TRBJ2-2,TRBV9,NA,TGTGCCAGCAGCGTAGCCGAGCGGGGCTCCGGGGAGCTGTTTTTT,CASSVAERGSGELFF
NA,TRBJ1-1,TRBV28,NA,TGTGCCAGCAGTCGGGTACACACTGAAGCTTTCTTT,CASSRVHTEAFF
TRBD1,TRBJ1-3,TRBV6-1,medium-sized,TGTGCCAGCAGTACAGGGGCTAACACCATATATTTT,CASSTGANTIYF
TRBD1,TRBJ1-1,TRBV11-1,NA,TGTTCCAGCAGCCCTCTTGGGGGACAGGGTTCGAACACTGAAGCTTTCTTT,CSSSPLGGQGSNTEAFF
NA,TRBJ2-3,TRBV5-1,many,TGCGCCAGCAGTCGGGACTCCACAGATACGCAGTATTTT,CASSRDSTDTQYF
TRBD1,TRBJ2-1,TRBV5-1,NA,TGCGCCAGCAGCTTACAGGGGCCCCCTAGGGATGAGCAGTTCTTC,CASSLQGPPRDEQFF
NA,TRBJ2-7,TRBV6-2/TRBV6-3,many,TGTGCCAGCAGTTACGGCGGAGAACCTCTCTACGAGCAGTACTTC,CASSYGGEPLYEQYF
TRBD1,TRBJ2-7,TRBV12-3/TRBV12-4,medium-sized,TGTGCCAGCGGAAACCTGGGACAGGCCTCCTACGAGCAGTACTTC,CASGNLGQASYEQYF
NA,TRBJ1-5,TRBV2,many,TGTGCCAGCAGTGAGATGGAACTAGGGGTCCAGCCCCAGCATTTT,CASSEMELGVQPQHF
TRBD2,TRBJ2-1,TRBV7-9,few,TGTGCCAGCAGCTCTCTCCCGGGACTAGCGGGAAGCTCCTACAATGAGCAGTTCTTC,CASSSLPGLAGSSYNEQFF
NA,TRBJ2-2,TRBV11-2,NA,TGTTCCAGCAGCTCGATGAGGTCCACCGGAGAGCTGTTTTTT,CSSSSMRSTGELFF
TRBD2,TRBJ2-2,TRBV6-1,NA,TGTGCCAGCGCGACGCTAGCGGTATATACCGCGGAGCTGTTTTTT,CASATLAVYTAELFF
TRBD1,TRBJ1-2,TRBV27,NA,TGTGCCAGCAGTCCAGGACAGGCTGTGGCGCGGGGCTACACCTTC,CASSPGQAVARGYTF
NA,TRBJ1-4,TRBV5-1,many,TGCGCCAGCAGCCCTCGGGAGTCCAATGAAAAACTGTTTTTT,CASSPRESNEKLFF
NA,TRBJ1-5,TRBV12-3/TRBV12-4,many,TGTGCCAGCAGCTCCCAGCTCCCGCGGGATCAGCCCCAGCATTTT,CASSSQLPRDQPQHF
NA,TRBJ2-1,TRBV6-5,many,TGTGCCAGCAGTTTGTCAGGACTGATCTACAATGAGCAGTTCTTC,CASSLSGLIYNEQFF
NA,TRBJ2-1,TRBV20-1,many,TGCAGTGCTAGAGACGGGTCCACGGGTAGGGGCGGAGCCAGGGGTGAGCAGTTCTTC,CSARDGSTGRGGARGEQFF
NA,TRBJ1-5,TRBV28,medium-sized,TGTGCCAGCAGTTTAGGTGGGGGCTATCAGCCCCAGCATTTT,CASSLGGGYQPQHF
NA,TRBJ2-3,TRBV20-1,NA,TGTAGTGCTAGTCCACCGGGGGCGGGGACAAGCACAGATACGCAGTATTTT,CSASPPGAGTSTDTQYF
TRBD2,TRBJ2-3,TRBV6-1,NA,TGTGCCAGCAGTGAGGGGGGGGGGGGAGCAGATACGCAGTATTTT,CASSEGGGGADTQYF
NA,TRBJ1-5,TRBV6-1,many,TGTGCCAGCAGTAGGGGTTCCAATCAGCCCCAGCATTTT,CASSRGSNQPQHF
TRBD1,TRBJ1-3,TRBV11-2,NA,TGTGCCAGCAGCTCACAGGGGACTGGAAACACCATATATTTT,CASSSQGTGNTIYF
TRBD1,TRBJ2-6,TRBV20-1,NA,TGCAGTGCTAGAGATGCAGGGACAGGGGGCAACGTCCTGACTTTC,CSARDAGTGGNVLTF
NA,TRBJ2-1,TRBV7-2,NA,TGTGCCAGCAGCTACACCGGGACCCGCCGTGAGCAGTTCTTC,CASSYTGTRREQFF
NA,TRBJ2-3,TRBV19,NA,TGTGCCAGTAGGTCCGCAGGGGATACGCAGTATTTT,CASRSAGDTQYF
TRBD1,TRBJ2-1,TRBV28,many,TGTGCCAGCTCCACCCCTAAGACAGGGAACAATGAGCAGTTCTTC,CASSTPKTGNNEQFF
NA,TRBJ2-1,TRBV20-1,many,TGCAGTGCCCAGCGATCCTACAATGAGCAGTTCTTC,CSAQRSYNEQFF
NA,TRBJ1-1,TRBV29-1,many,TGCAGCGTTGAAGAGCTTAGGAGGACTGAAGCTTTCTTT,CSVEELRRTEAFF
TRBD1,TRBJ2-5,TRBV6-1,many,TGTGCCAGCAGTGAATATTTAACAGGGGGCTGGGGGACCCAGTACTTC,CASSEYLTGGWGTQYF
TRBD2,TRBJ2-2,TRBV30,many,TGTGCCTGGGCTGAGTCAAGGAGGAACCCCATTAGCGGGACCGGGGAGCTGTTTTTT,CAWAESRRNPISGTGELFF